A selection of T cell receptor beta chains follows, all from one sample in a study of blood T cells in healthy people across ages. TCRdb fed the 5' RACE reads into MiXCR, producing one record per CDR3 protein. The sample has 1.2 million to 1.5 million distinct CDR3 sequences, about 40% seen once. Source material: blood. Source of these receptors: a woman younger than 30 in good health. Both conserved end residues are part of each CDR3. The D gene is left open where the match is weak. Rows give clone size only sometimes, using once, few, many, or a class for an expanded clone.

CASDRGPARAQYF	TGTGCCTCGGACAGGGGGCCGGCCAGGGCCCAGTACTTC	.	TRBV30	TRBJ2-5	TRBD1
CASIGSGYGYTF	TGTGCCTCCATCGGCAGTGGGTATGGCTACACCTTC	few	TRBV2	TRBJ1-2	.
CSALTRDGRSNSNQPQHF	TGCAGTGCCCTTACCCGGGACGGAAGATCGAATAGCAATCAGCCCCAGCATTTT	.	TRBV20-1	TRBJ1-5	.
CASAQGNYGYTF	TGTGCCAGCGCCCAGGGAAACTATGGCTACACCTTC	.	TRBV25-1	TRBJ1-2	.
CASSHSGVTGGSRYNEQFF	TGTGCCAGCAGCCACTCCGGGGTAACGGGGGGGTCGAGGTACAATGAGCAGTTCTTC	.	TRBV13	TRBJ2-1	TRBD2
CSASSAEGNQPQHF	TGCAGTGCTAGTAGTGCGGAGGGCAATCAGCCCCAGCATTTT	.	TRBV20-1	TRBJ1-5	.
CASSQERGETQFF	TGTGCCAGCAGCCAAGAGAGGGGAGAGACCCAGTTCTTC	.	TRBV6-4	TRBJ2-1	.
CASSPDRGSDTQYF	TGTGCCAGCAGCCCGGACAGGGGGTCGGATACGCAGTATTTT	few	TRBV28	TRBJ2-3	TRBD1
CASSPGVGGIISYEQYF	TGTGCCAGCAGCCCGGGGGTCGGGGGCATCATCTCCTACGAGCAGTACTTC	.	TRBV27	TRBJ2-7	.
CASSLQAAGANVLTF	TGTGCCAGCAGCCTGCAGGCAGCCGGGGCCAATGTCCTGACTTTC	few	TRBV11-2	TRBJ2-6	.
CASSPGQGHQPQHF	TGTGCCAGCTCGCCGGGACAGGGACATCAGCCCCAGCATTTT	few	TRBV18	TRBJ1-5	TRBD1
CASSLAGLFLRGQFF	TGTGCCAGCAGCTTGGCGGGGCTCTTCTTACGAGGGCAGTTCTTC	.	TRBV5-6	TRBJ2-1	.
CASSLPGSSYEQYF	TGTGCCAGCAGCTTACCGGGCTCATCCTACGAGCAGTACTTC	many	TRBV28	TRBJ2-7	.
CSAGSETSNRADTQYF	TGCAGTGCTGGAAGTGAGACTAGCAATCGAGCAGATACGCAGTATTTT	.	TRBV20-1	TRBJ2-3	TRBD2
CSVSTGTGLTEAFF	TGCAGTGTTTCTACGGGGACAGGACTCACTGAAGCTTTCTTT	.	TRBV20-1	TRBJ1-1	TRBD1
CASTPREDTQYF	TGTGCCAGCACTCCCAGGGAAGATACGCAGTATTTT	few	TRBV2	TRBJ2-3	.
CASSVAGQGPTYEQYF	TGTGCCAGCAGCGTAGCGGGACAGGGACCCACCTACGAGCAGTACTTC	few	TRBV9	TRBJ2-7	TRBD1
CASSISGGSYNEQFF	TGTGCCAGCAGCATCAGCGGGGGCTCCTACAATGAGCAGTTCTTC	.	TRBV7-2	TRBJ2-1	TRBD2
CASKSPRDGGYGYTF	TGTGCCAGCAAAAGCCCCCGGGACGGGGGATATGGCTACACCTTC	once	TRBV27	TRBJ1-2	.
CASSYRDLAGSCNEQFF	TGTGCCAGCAGTTATCGGGACCTAGCGGGATCCTGCAATGAGCAGTTCTTC	.	TRBV6-6	TRBJ2-1	TRBD2
CAPGSSYEQYF	TGTGCCCCGGGTAGCTCCTACGAGCAGTACTTC	.	TRBV7-9	TRBJ2-7	.
CASRPGGQGADGYTF	TGTGCCAGCAGACCGGGGGGACAGGGGGCGGATGGCTACACCTTC	few	TRBV12-3/TRBV12-4	TRBJ1-2	TRBD1
CASSIMDTQYF	TGTGCCAGTAGTATTATGGATACGCAGTATTTT	.	TRBV19	TRBJ2-3	.
CASRQGSEAFF	TGTGCCAGCAGACAGGGCTCTGAAGCTTTCTTT	few	TRBV12-3/TRBV12-4	TRBJ1-1	.
CSALTSGNYNEQFF	TGCAGCGCCTTGACTAGCGGAAACTACAATGAGCAGTTCTTC	few	TRBV29-1	TRBJ2-1	TRBD2
CASSQYLAATNEKLFF	TGTGCCAGCAGCCAATACCTGGCAGCAACTAATGAAAAACTGTTTTTT	few	TRBV3-1	TRBJ1-4	.
CASSLKVWHTSYEQYF	TGTGCCAGCAGTTTAAAGGTTTGGCACACCTCATACGAGCAGTACTTC	.	TRBV28	TRBJ2-7	.
CASNQGEATDPYEQYF	TGCGCCAGCAACCAAGGCGAGGCGACGGATCCCTACGAGCAGTACTTC	few	TRBV4-1	TRBJ2-7	.
CSASGRALDTQYF	TGCAGTGCTAGCGGGAGGGCCTTAGATACGCAGTATTTT	.	TRBV20-1	TRBJ2-3	TRBD2
CASSYRGKIKDPYEQYF	TGTGCCAGCAGTTACCGGGGGAAGATTAAGGACCCATACGAGCAGTACTTC	few	TRBV6-6	TRBJ2-7	.
CASSPPLRVADTQYF	TGTGCCAGCAGTCCTCCTCTGAGAGTTGCAGATACGCAGTATTTT	.	TRBV6-1	TRBJ2-3	.
CASSAGLAETTDTQYF	TGTGCCAGCAGCGCCGGACTAGCGGAGACCACAGATACGCAGTATTTT	.	TRBV21-1	TRBJ2-3	.
CANSLRNGVTDTQYF	TGTGCCAACAGTCTCAGAAACGGGGTCACAGATACGCAGTATTTT	.	TRBV7-3	TRBJ2-3	.
CSAPPGQQNYGYTF	TGCAGTGCCCCTCCGGGACAGCAGAACTATGGCTACACCTTC	.	TRBV20-1	TRBJ1-2	TRBD1
CASEAGDNLNQPQHF	TGTGCCAGCGAGGCGGGGGACAACCTCAATCAGCCCCAGCATTTT	few	TRBV21-1	TRBJ1-5	.
CATSDLQPGVAYNEQYF	TGTGCCACCAGTGATTTGCAACCGGGAGTGGCCTACAATGAGCAGTACTTC	.	TRBV24-1	TRBJ2-7	.
CSARDRTVYGYTF	TGCAGTGCTAGAGATCGGACAGTCTATGGCTACACCTTC	.	TRBV20-1	TRBJ1-2	.
CASSLAGGVVDAQYF	TGTGCCAGCAGCTTAGCGGGAGGGGTTGTAGATGCGCAGTATTTT	.	TRBV7-2	TRBJ2-3	TRBD2
CASSLVMEDEQFF	TGTGCCAGCAGCTTGGTTATGGAGGACGAGCAGTTCTTC	few	TRBV5-6	TRBJ2-1	.
CASSYSQQVYEQYF	TGTGCCAGCAGTTACTCCCAACAGGTCTACGAGCAGTACTTC	.	TRBV6-2/TRBV6-3	TRBJ2-7	.
CAGSYGPTYEQYF	TGTGCCGGCAGCTACGGACCCACATACGAGCAGTACTTC	.	TRBV5-5	TRBJ2-7	.
CASSSDQGRSYEQYF	TGTGCCAGCTCTTCCGACCAGGGGAGGTCCTACGAGCAGTACTTC	.	TRBV18	TRBJ2-7	.
CASSYSMTGGGYTF	TGTGCCAGCAGTTACTCGATGACAGGGGGTGGCTACACCTTC	.	TRBV6-6	TRBJ1-2	TRBD1
CASSIFGDNEQFF	TGTGCCAGTAGTATTTTCGGAGACAATGAGCAGTTCTTC	.	TRBV19	TRBJ2-1	.
CASSRPTETYEQYF	TGTGCCAGCAGTCGACCGACAGAAACCTACGAGCAGTACTTC	.	TRBV6-6	TRBJ2-7	.
CASSLGPGTGIDEQFF	TGCGCCAGCAGCCTCGGTCCCGGGACAGGGATCGATGAGCAGTTCTTC	.	TRBV5-1	TRBJ2-1	TRBD1
CASSRGEGEDTQYF	TGTGCCAGCAGCCGGGGGGAGGGCGAGGATACGCAGTATTTT	.	TRBV6-4	TRBJ2-3	TRBD2
CASSWGENQPQHF	TGTGCCAGCAGTTGGGGGGAGAATCAGCCCCAGCATTTT	.	TRBV14	TRBJ1-5	.
CASRLAGGPGEQFF	TGCGCCAGTCGACTAGCGGGGGGGCCGGGTGAGCAGTTCTTC	few	TRBV5-1	TRBJ2-1	TRBD2
CASSFGGEDIDTQYF	TGTGCCAGCAGCTTCGGAGGGGAGGACATAGATACGCAGTATTTT	few	TRBV9	TRBJ2-3	.
CASSLYPAGFYGYTF	TGTGCCAGCAGTTTATACCCCGCAGGGTTCTATGGCTACACCTTC	.	TRBV12-3/TRBV12-4	TRBJ1-2	.
CSVAGRAGNNEQFF	TGCAGCGTTGCGGGACGAGCGGGGAACAATGAGCAGTTCTTC	.	TRBV29-1	TRBJ2-1	TRBD2
CASSWASGGNEQFF	TGTGCCAGCAGCTGGGCTAGCGGGGGAAATGAGCAGTTCTTC	.	TRBV7-3	TRBJ2-1	TRBD2
CASSYSSSSGRVYEQFF	TGTGCCAGCAGTTACTCGAGTTCCAGCGGGAGAGTCTATGAGCAGTTCTTC	few	TRBV6-2/TRBV6-3	TRBJ2-1	TRBD2
CSASRGLGSYEQYF	TGCAGTGCTAGTAGGGGACTAGGCTCCTACGAGCAGTACTTC	.	TRBV20-1	TRBJ2-7	TRBD2
CSAIDPRRETQYF	TGCAGTGCTATAGATCCCCGGAGGGAGACCCAGTACTTC	few	TRBV20-1	TRBJ2-5	.
CASRDKTDPQRNEQFF	TGTGCCAGCAGGGATAAGACTGATCCGCAACGCAATGAGCAGTTCTTC	.	TRBV2	TRBJ2-1	.
CASPPYTVGYTF	TGCGCCAGCCCCCCCTATACCGTGGGCTACACCTTC	few	TRBV4-1	TRBJ1-2	.
CASSEAGIYEQYF	TGTGCCAGCAGTGAAGCGGGGATCTACGAGCAGTACTTC	.	TRBV25-1	TRBJ2-7	.